Reported below is one TCR beta chain. The table came from immunoSEQ multiplex PCR; TCRdb's copy has only in-frame clones and leaves some out. Of 230,000 or so clones detected, about 91% appear once; the ten largest clones hold approximately 4.6%. The sample belongs to a study of blood T cell repertoires in COVID-19. Per the germline V gene, CDR1 is SGHNT and CDR2 is YYREEE (reference sequence). This CDR3 has 17 residues. V gave up 3 bases and J gave up 6 bases; unmatched junction bases: 14. The chain carries TRBV5-4 and TRBJ2-2, with 7 bases aligning to TRBD2. The clonotype comes from a woman between 40 and 50 years old who had recovered from COVID-19. The specimen sequenced was peripheral blood. CDR3 loop: CASSWGSWERDPGELFF. DNA for the CDR3: TGTGCCAGCAGCTGGGGGTCCTGGGAGCGGGATCCCGGGGAGCTGTTTTTT.